This TCR beta chain was found in a study of shared clonotypes between healthy human individuals. This CDR3 has 14 residues. Deletions cut 5 bases from V and 2 bases from J, with 10 bases between. In germline, CDR1 is SGHTA, CDR2 FQGTGA. Method: immunoSEQ multiplex PCR; TCRdb's copy keeps in-frame clones and lacks some. Of fewer than 3 million clones detected, 85% to 95% appear once; the ten largest clones hold 0.37%. The split of CD4+ cells yielded CD45RA+ naive and CD45RA-negative memory subsets. The chain carries TRBV7-3 and TRBJ1-3; no definite D call. The TCR was taken from a man younger than 35 in good health. Some clones in this sample may be carry-over from other donors' samples. Sequencing was performed on naive CD4+ T cells from PBMCs. Subset of the sample: CD45RA+ positively selected. The CDR3 reads CASSPSGAGNTIYF. For the CDR3, the DNA is TGTGCCAGCAGCCCCAGCGGGGCTGGAAACACCATATATTTT.